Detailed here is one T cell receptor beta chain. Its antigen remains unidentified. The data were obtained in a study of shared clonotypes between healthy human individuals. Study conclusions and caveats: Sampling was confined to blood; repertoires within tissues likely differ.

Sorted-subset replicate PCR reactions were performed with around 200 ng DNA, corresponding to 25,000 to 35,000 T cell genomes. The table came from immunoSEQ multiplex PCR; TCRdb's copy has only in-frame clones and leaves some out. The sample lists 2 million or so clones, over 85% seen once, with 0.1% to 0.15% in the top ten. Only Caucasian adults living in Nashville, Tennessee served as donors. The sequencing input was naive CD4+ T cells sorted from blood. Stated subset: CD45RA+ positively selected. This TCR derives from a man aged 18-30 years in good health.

In nucleotides, the CDR3 is TGTGCCAGCAGCTTAAGTAGGGGAACAGATACGCAGTATTTT. The encoded protein is CASSLSRGTDTQYF. The chain joins TRBV7-9 to TRBJ2-3, with a possible D match to TRBD1 (5 bases). V lost 2 bases, J lost 3 bases, and 9 bases lay in between. This CDR3 comprises 14 residues. Germline CDR1 reads SEHNR; CDR2 reads FQNEAQ (reference sequence).